Listed below are T cell receptor beta chains from one sample, sequenced in a study of intratumoral heterogeneity in liver cancer. Libraries were prepared by immunoSEQ multiplex PCR; TCRdb keeps only in-frame clonotypes and omits some of them. This table holds 20,000 to 25,000 clones, approximately 70% found once. The sample was tumor-adjacent normal tissue, taken before any cancer treatment. Every receptor here comes from a woman in her seventies with hepatocellular carcinoma. The CDR3 runs from the conserved cysteine through the conserved F or W. A D gene is named only where the DNA matches it firmly. Clone size is shown for a subset of rows, as once, few, many or a class of expanded clone.

>TRBV5-4|TRBJ1-5|-|-
TGTGCCAGCAGCTTGTCGGGCAGAAGGCAGCCCCAGCATTTT
CASSLSGRRQPQHF
>TRBV6-5|TRBJ1-2|-|TRBD1
TGTGCCAGCAGTTACTCGGGGACAGCTAACTATGGCTACACCTTC
CASSYSGTANYGYTF
>TRBV30|TRBJ2-7|-|-
TGTGCCTGGAGTACACTCCACTACGAGCAGTACTTC
CAWSTLHYEQYF
>TRBV6-1|TRBJ1-5|-|-
TGTGCCAGCAGTGAAATGGGGGGTTATCAGCCCCAGCATTTT
CASSEMGGYQPQHF
>TRBV5-1|TRBJ2-2|-|-
TGCGCCAGCAGCCCAGGGGTCCGGGAGCTGTTTTTT
CASSPGVRELFF
>TRBV19|TRBJ2-1|-|TRBD2
TGTGCCAGTAGTAATCGGCTAGCGGGAGGGCCGGCTCGCAATGAGCAGTTCTTC
CASSNRLAGGPARNEQFF
>TRBV2|TRBJ1-2|-|TRBD1
TGTGCCAGCAGTGTCCGGGACAGCTATGGCTACACCTTC
CASSVRDSYGYTF
>TRBV6-2/TRBV6-3|TRBJ1-6|-|TRBD1
TGTGCCAGCAGTTACGGTCGTGGGACAGGGGGTTCACCCCTCCACTTT
CASSYGRGTGGSPLHF
>TRBV7-9|TRBJ1-1|-|-
TGTGCCAGCAGCTTTACCTTACAGCTGAACACTGAAGCTTTCTTT
CASSFTLQLNTEAFF
>TRBV21-1|TRBJ2-5|-|-
TGTGCCAGCAGCAAAAGTGGTAGCGGGAGTTACCAAGAGACCCAGTACTTC
CASSKSGSGSYQETQYF
>TRBV27|TRBJ1-2|-|TRBD1
TGTGCCAGCAGTCGCGGTGACAGGGGCTATGGCTACACCTTC
CASSRGDRGYGYTF
>TRBV4-2|TRBJ2-3|-|-
TGTGCCAGCAGCCAAGGACCCACAGATACGCAGTATTTT
CASSQGPTDTQYF
>TRBV5-6|TRBJ2-1|-|-
TGTGCCAGCAGCTTGTACGCAGGGAGGTCTTACAATGAGCAGTTCTTC
CASSLYAGRSYNEQFF
>TRBV5-1|TRBJ1-2|-|TRBD1
TGCGCCAGCAGCCTTGACAGGGGGTTCGGCTACACCTTC
CASSLDRGFGYTF
>TRBV6-2/TRBV6-3|TRBJ1-5|-|TRBD1
TGTGCCAGCATCCCCCAGGGACAGCTTAGCAATCAGCCCCAGCATTTT
CASIPQGQLSNQPQHF
>TRBV2|TRBJ1-3|once|-
TGTGCCAGCAGAGCAGGGCTCTCTGGAAACACCATATATTTT
CASRAGLSGNTIYF
>TRBV2|TRBJ1-4|once|-
TGTGCCAGCAGTGAAAGGGGGGTCGCTAATGAAAAACTGTTTTTT
CASSERGVANEKLFF
>TRBV2|TRBJ2-1|-|-
TGTGCCAGCATCCCAGCGGGCTCCTACAATGAGCAGTTCTTC
CASIPAGSYNEQFF
>TRBV19|TRBJ1-6|-|TRBD1
TGTGCCAGTAGAGGACAGGGGGGGAATTCACCCCTCCACTTT
CASRGQGGNSPLHF
>TRBV7-8|TRBJ2-2|-|TRBD2
TGTGCCAGCAGCCCAAAAGGACTAGCGGGACCGGGGGGGGAGCTGTTTTTT
CASSPKGLAGPGGELFF
>TRBV6-5|TRBJ1-5|-|-
TGTGCCAGCAGTCCCCCGGACACCTATCAGCCCCAGCATTTT
CASSPPDTYQPQHF
>TRBV5-1|TRBJ2-3|-|-
TGCGCCAGCAGCAAGGCGAGGGGCACAGATACGCAGTATTTT
CASSKARGTDTQYF
>TRBV9|TRBJ2-2|-|-
TGTGCCAGCAGCGTAGCGAGCGGGCCGAACACCGGGGAGCTGTTTTTT
CASSVASGPNTGELFF
>TRBV12-3/TRBV12-4|TRBJ2-7|-|-
TGTGCCAGCAGTTTTGCGATTCTCTACGAGCAGTACTTC
CASSFAILYEQYF
>TRBV18|TRBJ1-5|few|-
TGTGCCAGCTCACCAACCGGTGACAATCAGCCCCAGCATTTT
CASSPTGDNQPQHF
>TRBV19|TRBJ1-1|-|-
TGTGCCAGTAGTATAGACGGGGGTCTCACTGAAGCTTTCTTT
CASSIDGGLTEAFF
>TRBV3-1/TRBV3-2|TRBJ1-6|-|TRBD1
TGTGCCAGCAGCCAAGATTGGGACAGGACAGGTCCACCCCTCCACTTT
CASSQDWDRTGPPLHF
>TRBV27|TRBJ1-5|-|-
TGTGCCAGCAGCTTAGGGACAAGGAATCAGCCCCAGCATTTT
CASSLGTRNQPQHF
>TRBV9|TRBJ2-7|-|-
TGTGCCAGCAGCGTAGGCGGGATGGGTGAGCAGTACTTC
CASSVGGMGEQYF
>TRBV14|TRBJ2-1|-|TRBD2
TGTGCCAGCAGCCAATATCGACTAGCGGGAGAGAATGAGCAGTTCTTC
CASSQYRLAGENEQFF
>TRBV24-1|TRBJ1-5|once|-
TGTGCCACCAGTCCGAGGTATAGCAATCAGCCCCAGCATTTT
CATSPRYSNQPQHF
>TRBV29-1|TRBJ2-7|-|TRBD1
TGCAGCGTAATCTTCAGCCGGACAGGGGAAACCGGCGAGCAGTACTTC
CSVIFSRTGETGEQYF
>TRBV2|TRBJ1-1|-|-
TGTGCCAGCAAGCAGGTTTGGAACACTGAAGCTTTCTTT
CASKQVWNTEAFF
>TRBV4-2|TRBJ2-7|-|-
TGTGCCAGCAGCCCGGAAATCGGAATTACCTACGAGCAGTACTTC
CASSPEIGITYEQYF
>TRBV27|TRBJ2-1|-|-
TGTGCCAGCAGTTTTAGGATGGATGAGCAGTTCTTC
CASSFRMDEQFF
>TRBV25-1|TRBJ2-2|few|TRBD1
TGTGCCAGCAGTGATTGGGACAGGGGGCCGGTCACCGGGGAGCTGTTTTTT
CASSDWDRGPVTGELFF
>TRBV27|TRBJ1-1|-|-
TGTGCCAGCAGTTTGGGGCGGACTACTGAAGCTTTCTTT
CASSLGRTTEAFF
>TRBV5-5|TRBJ1-3|-|-
TGTGCCAGCAGCTTGCGGGACTCTGGAAACACCATATATTTT
CASSLRDSGNTIYF
>TRBV19|TRBJ1-2|-|-
TGTGCCAGTAGTATACGTGGACAAATCTATGGCTACACCTTC
CASSIRGQIYGYTF
>TRBV19|TRBJ1-1|once|TRBD1
TGTGCCAGCTGGGGAAAACCGGGACAGGGTTTGAACACTGAAGCTTTCTTT
CASWGKPGQGLNTEAFF
>TRBV5-1|TRBJ1-1|-|-
TGCGCCAGCAGCTTGGGATCACTGAACACTGAAGCTTTCTTT
CASSLGSLNTEAFF
>TRBV2|TRBJ2-2|-|-
TGTGCCAGCAGTGAAGAATGGACGGCCGGGGAGCTGTTTTTT
CASSEEWTAGELFF
>TRBV5-4|TRBJ1-2|-|TRBD1
TGTGCCAGCAGCCTCAGGGGGGCGATTCAATCTGGCTACACCTTC
CASSLRGAIQSGYTF
>TRBV4-1|TRBJ2-5|-|-
TGCGCCAGCAGCCAACTCAGGGGATTCGAGACCCAGTACTTC
CASSQLRGFETQYF
>TRBV19|TRBJ2-1|-|-
TGTGCCAGTAGTGACATACTAAGACGCAATGAGCAGTTCTTC
CASSDILRRNEQFF
>TRBV7-3|TRBJ2-2|-|TRBD2
TGTGCCAGCAGCTTAAGAGGGGGACTAGCGGGATCTGGCGGGGAGCTGTTTTTT
CASSLRGGLAGSGGELFF
>TRBV7-2|TRBJ2-1|-|-
TGTGCCAGCAGCTTAAATCTCGGGCACAGGGATGGCAATGAGCAGTTCTTC
CASSLNLGHRDGNEQFF